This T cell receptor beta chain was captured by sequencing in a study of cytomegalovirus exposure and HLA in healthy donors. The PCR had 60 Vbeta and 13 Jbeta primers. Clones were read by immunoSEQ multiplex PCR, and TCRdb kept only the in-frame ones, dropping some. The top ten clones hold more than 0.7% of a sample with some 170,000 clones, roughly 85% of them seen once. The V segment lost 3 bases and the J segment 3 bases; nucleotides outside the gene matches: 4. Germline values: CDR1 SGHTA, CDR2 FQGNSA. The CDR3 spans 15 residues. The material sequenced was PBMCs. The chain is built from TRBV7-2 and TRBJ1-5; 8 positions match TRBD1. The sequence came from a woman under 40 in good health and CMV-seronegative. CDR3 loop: CASSFGQGVNQPQHF. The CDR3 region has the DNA TGTGCCAGCAGCTTTGGACAGGGTGTCAATCAGCCCCAGCATTTT.